This entry concerns a single T cell receptor (beta chain). Its specificity is not known. CDR1 is SGHTA, CDR2 FQGNSA, per germline. This CDR3 is 14 amino acids long. With 4 bases removed from V and 0 bases from J, the gap between germline ends came to 8 bases. TCRdb itself ran the reads through MiXCR, one entry per CDR3 protein. The repertoire holds around 310,000 distinct CDR3 sequences, with roughly 17% as singletons. These data are taken from a study of T cell repertoires in cytomegalovirus infection. At the level of the study: The public TCR beta signatures pointed to both CMV infection and matching HLA type. Study-wide points: The study identified carriers of CMV plus the relevant HLA from cumulative public TCR beta family frequency. In two of eight donors, the top clonotype was HLA-C-restricted CMV-specific.

What was sequenced was PBMCs. J is TRBJ2-3 and V is TRBV7-2, with D hard to call. The source is a human donor in good health (CMV status not recorded). Some clones in this sample may be carry-over from other donors' samples. CDR3 region: CASSSSLSTDTQYF. The CDR3 coding sequence is TGTGCCAGCAGCTCAAGCCTCAGCACAGATACGCAGTATTTT.